This T cell receptor beta chain was sequenced in a study of blood T cell repertoires in COVID-19 (dated by TCRdb to about 2020). With regard to the full study: Collaborator samples came from the United States, Italy and Spain and covered acute and convalescent phases of COVID-19. The prospective study material was composed of cDNA or gDNA derived from T cells, B-cell-depleted T cells, or PBMCs. Deeply sampled blood TCRbeta repertoires from subjects exposed to, actively infected with, or recovered from COVID-19 were included in the dataset. The repertoires were made available in a free public database intended to serve as a resource for research on the immune response to SARS-CoV-2. Samples were obtained from the ongoing ImmuneRACE study (first 160 participants) and from 1,000 to 1,500 subjects provided by 6 global collaborators. Sample metadata almost always included a de-identified subject ID, COVID-19 status, age in years and sex. HLA class I and class II types, where available, came from metadata supplied by the sample provider rather than from assay-based typing.

Enrolling through a virtual design, the prospective study's participants ranged in age from roughly 18 to 95 years and lived across more than 20 United States geographic areas. Cohort assignment in the prospective study relied on participant-reported clinical history from a screening survey and a study questionnaire. Exposed participants had been in contact with someone with a PCR-confirmed or clinician-diagnosed COVID-19 case within 2 weeks of study entry. Mobile phlebotomists in the prospective study collected whole blood, serum and a nasopharyngeal or oropharyngeal swab from every participant. Prospective study participants could optionally give additional blood draws and questionnaires over an approximately two-month period. Prospective study blood samples were shipped either frozen or at room temperature before DNA extraction. The study at large found these results: Clinical and demographic metadata were provided uncurated, with the amount varying by source and participant.

Worth noting for this clone: Its antigen is not yet known. Base qualities are not at hand, and no much larger clone is one base apart.

TCRbeta CDR3 regions were amplified from genomic DNA using the immunoSEQ Assay, a bias-controlled multiplex PCR. Processing in the source paper ran as follows. The number of nucleated cells in each sample was estimated by amplification of reference gene primers within the assay. Sequence reads were collapsed and filtered to measure the absolute abundance of every unique TCRbeta CDR3 rearrangement. For each sample, productive Simpson clonality was calculated by taking the square root of Simpson's diversity index across productive rearrangements. TCRdb's version of the immuneACCESS table is confined to in-frame rearrangements and falls short of the full clone set. An unresolved V gene accounts for under half of the shortfall where checked; the remainder is of unknown origin. V and J calls and clone size are as listed in that table; D and trimming were resolved from the DNA. The sample data list more than 300,000 clones, and approximately 91% of these were observed just once. The ten largest clones take up roughly 3.9% of the sample.

The CDR3 sequence holds 13 residues, the cysteine and phenylalanine included. The kept DNA is CDR3 alone, 39 bases in frame from the first base. Sequencing used PBMCs or T cells enriched from blood (not recorded which). The chain uses TRBV21-1 and TRBJ2-7; the D call TRBD1 from the table was never checked on the DNA. TRBV21-1 is a pseudogene locus. The source is a woman between 25 and 40 years old who had been exposed to COVID-19. CDR3 region: CASRRLPGTVFCF. The DNA sequence follows: TGTGCCAGCAGGCGATTGCCCGGGACAGTGTTTTGCTTC.